Presented here are 9 T cell receptor beta chains from one specimen sequenced in a study of blood T cell repertoires in COVID-19. Only in-frame clones appear in the TCRdb table, and some are missing; sequencing was by immunoSEQ multiplex PCR. This table holds some 51,000 clones, 75% to 95% found once. The sample was peripheral blood. The receptors here all came from a human donor with active COVID-19. The donor label of this sample is uncertain.

This chain uses TRBV7-9 with TRBJ1-6, with D perhaps matching TRBD1 (6 bases). The CDR3 has 15 residues. The germline V gene encodes CDR1 SEHNR and CDR2 FQNEAQ (reference sequence). Trimming removed 7 bases from V and 9 bases from J, with 19 bases in between. The CDR3 here is CASTPLRDKISPLHF. DNA of the CDR3: TGTGCCAGCACTCCCCTTCGGGACAAGATTTCACCCCTCCACTTT.

This clone appeared a single time. The chain's CDR3 is CATRGTGADTGELFF. The DNA for the CDR3 is TGTGCCACCCGCGGGACAGGGGCTGACACCGGGGAGCTGTTTTTT. V gene TRBV7-8 combines with J gene TRBJ2-2; TRBD1 aligns across 10 bases. Germline trimming cut 10 bases from V and 3 bases from J; bases unmatched to any gene: 8. CDR3 size: 15 residues. Germline V gives CDR1 SGHVS, CDR2 FQNEAQ.

The chain links TRBV28 to TRBJ1-2; D is perhaps TRBD1 (6 bases). Looked up from germline, CDR1 is MDHEN and CDR2 is SYDVKM. This CDR3 has 14 residues. Trimming took 10 bases from V and 2 from J, leaving 17 bases between them. This CDR3 reads CATTLGQPNYGYTF. In nucleotides, the CDR3 is TGTGCCACCACCCTTGGACAGCCAAACTATGGCTACACCTTC.

The chain uses TRBV4-2 and TRBJ2-7; TRBD2 is a possible D gene (6 bases). The CDR3 covers 14 residues. Looked up from germline, CDR1 is LGHNA and CDR2 is YNFKEQ. Trimming cost V 1 base and J 6 bases, with 13 bases left between them. The CDR3 is CASSQGTSFFEQYF. The CDR3 nucleotides read TGTGCCAGCAGCCAAGGTACTAGCTTTTTCGAGCAGTACTTC.

This chain connects TRBV7-6 to TRBJ2-1, with 11 nucleotides matching TRBD1. Germline CDR1 reads SGHVS; CDR2 reads FNYEAQ. The CDR3 spans 19 residues. Trimming at V came to 5 bases and at J to 1 base, leaving 13 bases not matched to a gene. CDR3 DNA sequence: TGTGCCAGCAGCCCCCGGACAGGGGGCCCCGTGGGGTCCTACAATGAGCAGTTCTTC. This translates into CASSPRTGGPVGSYNEQFF.

The V call is TRBV5-6, the J call TRBJ2-1, with D possibly TRBD1 on 5 matching bases. The V gene lost 4 bases and the J gene lost 2 bases, with 13 bases spanning the gap. Germline V CDR1 and CDR2: SGHDT, YYEEEE. The CDR3 has 15 amino acids. Here the CDR3 DNA reads TGTGCCAGCAGCCCGCAGGGTAAGGCCTACAATGAGCAGTTCTTC. Its protein product is CASSPQGKAYNEQFF. The complete variable domain, with remaining parts taken from reference TRBV5-6 and TRBJ2-1, reads DAGVTQSPTHLIKTRGQQVTLRCSPKSGHDTVSWYQQALGQGPQFIFQYYEEEERQRGNFPDRFSGHQFPNYSSELNVNALLLGDSALYLCASSPQGKAYNEQFFGPGTRLTVL.

The rearrangement joins TRBV6-5 to TRBJ1-3; 8 bases align to TRBD1. The CDR3 loop spans 15 amino acids. CDR1 MNHEY and CDR2 SVGAGI come from the germline V gene. The V gene end was trimmed by 2 bases and the J gene end by 2 bases; junction bases not matched to a gene: 2. For the CDR3, the DNA is TGTGCCAGCAGTTACGCGGACAGGGCTGGAAACACCATATATTTT. Amino acid sequence: CASSYADRAGNTIYF.

The rearrangement uses TRBV27 and TRBJ2-7, with 8 bases matching TRBD2. The length of the CDR3 is 14 residues. Losses at the gene ends were 6 bases for V and 3 bases for J; bases not matched to a gene: 7. Germline V lookup: CDR1 MNHEY, CDR2 SMNVEV (reference sequence). The CDR3 reads CASRSAGAVYEQYV. The CDR3 nucleotides are TGTGCCAGCAGATCAGCGGGGGCCGTCTACGAGCAGTACGTC.

The CDR3 sequence is CASSQEGREYRDTQYF. CDR3 nucleotides: TGTGCCAGCAGCCAAGAGGGTCGGGAGTATAGAGATACGCAGTATTTT. The rearrangement links TRBV4-2 to TRBJ2-3; D possibly corresponds to TRBD2 (6 bases). This CDR3 contains 16 residues. Germline CDR1 and CDR2: LGHNA and YNFKEQ. The V end was cut by 0 bases, the J end by 5 bases, with 15 bases between.